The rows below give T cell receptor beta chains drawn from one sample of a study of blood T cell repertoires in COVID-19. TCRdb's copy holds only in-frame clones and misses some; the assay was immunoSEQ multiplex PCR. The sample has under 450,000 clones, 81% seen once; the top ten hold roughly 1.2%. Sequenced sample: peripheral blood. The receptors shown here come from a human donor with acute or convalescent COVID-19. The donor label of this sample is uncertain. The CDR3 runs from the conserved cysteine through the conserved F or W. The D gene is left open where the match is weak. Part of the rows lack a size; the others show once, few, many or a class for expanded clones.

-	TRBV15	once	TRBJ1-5	CATSSVSQPQHF	TGTGCCACCAGCAGTGTCTCTCAGCCCCAGCATTTT
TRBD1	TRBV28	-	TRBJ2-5	CASSFSGTGWQETQYF	TGTGCCAGCAGTTTCTCCGGGACAGGGTGGCAAGAGACCCAGTACTTC
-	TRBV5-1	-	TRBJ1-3	CASSDFTGLSGNTIYF	TGCGCCAGCAGCGACTTCACAGGGCTCTCTGGAAACACCATATATTTT
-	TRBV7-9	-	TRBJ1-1	CASSSHRQNTEAFF	TGTGCCAGCAGCTCACATCGACAGAACACTGAAGCTTTCTTT
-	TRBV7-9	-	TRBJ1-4	CASTPTGRNEKLFF	TGTGCCAGCACCCCAACAGGGCGAAATGAAAAACTGTTTTTT
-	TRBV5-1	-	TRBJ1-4	CASSKDSTNEKLFF	TGCGCCAGCAGCAAGGACTCAACTAATGAAAAACTGTTTTTT
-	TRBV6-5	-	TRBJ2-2	CASSHGRAAGELFF	TGTGCCAGCAGTCACGGCAGGGCGGCCGGGGAGCTGTTTTTT
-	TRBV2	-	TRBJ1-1	CASGGQGLTEAFF	TGTGCCAGCGGAGGGCAGGGTCTGACTGAAGCTTTCTTT
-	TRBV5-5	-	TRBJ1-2	CASSQNYGYTF	TGTGCCAGCAGCCAAAACTATGGCTACACCTTC
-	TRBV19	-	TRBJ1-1	CASRTVNLNTEAFF	TGTGCCAGTAGAACGGTGAATCTGAACACTGAAGCTTTCTTT
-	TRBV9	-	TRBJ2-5	CASSVNMGRGGETQYF	TGTGCCAGCAGCGTAAATATGGGCAGGGGTGGGGAGACCCAGTACTTC
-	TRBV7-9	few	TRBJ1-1	CASSGIRGTEAFF	TGTGCCAGCAGCGGAATAAGGGGCACTGAAGCTTTCTTT
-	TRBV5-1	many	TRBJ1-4	CASSPHQQATNEKLFF	TGCGCCAGCAGCCCCCATCAACAGGCAACGAATGAAAAACTGTTTTTT
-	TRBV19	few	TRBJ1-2	CASGVDGRSYGYTF	TGTGCCAGCGGGGTGGACGGACGATCCTATGGCTACACCTTC
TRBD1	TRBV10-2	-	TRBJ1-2	CASSTTTGFGYTF	TGCGCCAGCAGTACCACGACAGGGTTTGGCTACACCTTC
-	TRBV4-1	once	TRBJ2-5	CASSQPSGGNQETQYF	TGCGCCAGCAGCCAACCATCAGGCGGGAACCAAGAGACCCAGTACTTC
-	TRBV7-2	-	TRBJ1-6	CASSLARRTVGSSPLHF	TGTGCCAGCAGCTTAGCTAGGAGGACAGTTGGGAGTTCACCCCTCCACTTT
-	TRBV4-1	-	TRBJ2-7	CASSPHGTPGNEQYF	TGCGCCAGCAGCCCTCACGGGACACCAGGGAACGAGCAGTACTTC
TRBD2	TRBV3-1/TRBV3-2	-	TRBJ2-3	CASSQVAGGRDTQYF	TGTGCCAGCAGCCAAGTTGCGGGAGGGCGGGATACGCAGTATTTT
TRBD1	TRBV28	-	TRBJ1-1	CASSFVRTGNTEAFF	TGTGCCAGCAGTTTCGTCAGGACAGGGAACACTGAAGCTTTCTTT
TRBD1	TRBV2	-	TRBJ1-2	CASSRQGLFTNYGYTF	TGTGCCAGCAGTCGACAGGGGCTATTTACTAACTATGGCTACACCTTC
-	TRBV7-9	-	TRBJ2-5	CASSLLGSGQETQYF	TGTGCCAGCAGCTTACTGGGTTCGGGGCAAGAGACCCAGTACTTC
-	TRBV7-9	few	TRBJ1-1	CASSPNRGVVGTEAFF	TGTGCCAGCAGCCCCAACCGGGGGGTCGTGGGCACTGAAGCTTTCTTT
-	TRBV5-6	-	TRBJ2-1	CASSPSTRSGVYEQFF	TGTGCCAGCAGCCCCTCGACTAGGTCGGGTGTCTATGAGCAGTTCTTC
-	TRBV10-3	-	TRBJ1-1	CAIRRTENTEAFF	TGTGCCATCAGAAGGACAGAGAACACTGAAGCTTTCTTT
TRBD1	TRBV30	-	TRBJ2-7	CAWSVGTGGPGGEQYF	TGTGCCTGGAGTGTAGGGACAGGGGGGCCGGGGGGCGAGCAGTACTTC
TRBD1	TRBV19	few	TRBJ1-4	CASSKRQGRTNEKLFF	TGTGCCAGTAGTAAACGACAGGGAAGGACTAATGAAAAACTGTTTTTT
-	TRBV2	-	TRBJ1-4	CASSLLRETKEKLFF	TGTGCCAGCTCCCTGCTCAGGGAAACCAAAGAAAAACTGTTTTTT
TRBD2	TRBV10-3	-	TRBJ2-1	CAISEGLAGGLNEQFF	TGTGCCATCAGTGAGGGACTAGCGGGGGGGCTGAATGAGCAGTTCTTC
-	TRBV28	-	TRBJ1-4	CASSLQGKKLFF	TGTGCCAGCAGTTTGCAGGGAAAAAAACTGTTTTTT
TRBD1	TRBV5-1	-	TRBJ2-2	CASSPGTERTGELFF	TGCGCCAGCAGCCCCGGGACAGAAAGAACCGGGGAGCTGTTTTTT
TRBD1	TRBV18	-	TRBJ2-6	CASSQGQAAGANVLTF	TGTGCCAGCTCCCAGGGACAGGCTGCTGGGGCCAACGTCCTGACTTTC
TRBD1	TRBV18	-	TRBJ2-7	CASSQDRGRFEQYF	TGTGCCAGCTCACAGGACAGGGGGCGCTTCGAGCAGTACTTC